The 21 T cell receptor beta chains in this list originate from one sample, sequenced in a study of T cells in Graves' hyperthyroidism and ophthalmopathy. From RNA transcripts, TCR beta CDR3 regions were amplified. Primed by the HTBI set, a first-round RT-PCR was run on the TCR CDR3. Each CDR3 protein gets one entry after TCRdb re-called the multiplex PCR reads with MiXCR. The profile shows around 720,000 distinct CDR3 sequences, under 45% of them singletons. The sequencing input was blood. The origin of the receptors is a woman aged 40 to 49 with Graves' hyperthyroidism.

This clonotype was observed a handful of times. This chain links TRBV4-3 with TRBJ2-7; the D gene is possibly TRBD2 (5 bases). This CDR3 spans 15 amino acids. Germline-derived CDR1 and CDR2 are LGHNA and YSLEER. V lost 1 base and J 6 bases, leaving 16 bases between the germline ends. This chain's CDR3 is CASSQGTYRRSEQYF. CDR3 coding DNA: TGCGCCAGCAGCCAAGGGACTTATCGACGGTCCGAGCAGTACTTC.

This clonotype was observed a few times. The rearrangement joins TRBV6-5 to TRBJ1-3; D perhaps matches TRBD1 (6 bases). Trimming removed 6 bases from V and 4 bases from J, with 13 bases in between. Germline CDR1 reads MNHEY; CDR2 reads SVGAGI. The length of the CDR3 is 14 residues. The CDR3 sequence: CASSRTDGGNTIYF. The CDR3, as DNA: TGTGCCAGCAGCCGGACAGATGGGGGAAACACCATATATTTT.

This clonotype has only one observation. This chain uses TRBV24-1 with TRBJ2-3; a weak D match, TRBD1 (5 bases). CDR1 KGHDR and CDR2 SFDVKD come from the germline V gene. Deletions cut 9 bases from V and 3 bases from J, with 9 bases between. The CDR3 totals 12 residues. The CDR3 coding sequence is TGTGCCACCTCCCAGGGTACAGATACGCAGTATTTT. Residues: CATSQGTDTQYF.

This clonotype was detected ten times or more. The gene calls are TRBV5-8 and TRBJ1-6; 9 positions agree with TRBD1. Per the germline V gene, CDR1 is SGHTS and CDR2 is YDEGEE. V was pared by 3 bases and J by 5 bases, with 0 bases of the junction left unmatched. The CDR3 length is 14 residues. The DNA of the CDR3 is TGTGCCAGCAGCTGGGACAGGGATAATTCACCCCTCCACTTT. Protein sequence: CASSWDRDNSPLHF.

This clonotype came up many times. The rearrangement links TRBV2 to TRBJ2-5; 8 bases align to TRBD2. CDR3 length: 15 amino acids. CDR1 SNHLY and CDR2 FYNNEI come from the germline V gene. V was pared by 5 bases and J by 1 base, with 6 bases of the junction left unmatched. The CDR3 DNA reads as TGTGCCAGCAGTAGCGGGGGATTACTCCAAGAGACCCAGTACTTC. It encodes CASSSGGLLQETQYF.

The table lists this clonotype with many counts. The rearrangement links TRBV5-1 to TRBJ1-4; maybe TRBD1 (5 bases). With 3 bases removed from V and 2 bases from J, the gap between germline ends came to 11 bases. CDR3 length: 15 residues. Germline CDR1 SGHRS, CDR2 YFSETQ. CDR3 nucleotides: TGCGCCAGCAGCTCCCCAGGGAGCACTAATGAAAAACTGTTTTTT. Residues: CASSSPGSTNEKLFF. The complete variable domain, with remaining parts taken from reference TRBV5-1 and TRBJ1-4, reads KAGVTQTPRYLIKTRGQQVTLSCSPISGHRSVSWYQQTPGQGLQFLFEYFSETQRNKGNFPGRFSGRQFSNSRSEMNVSTLELGDSALYLCASSSPGSTNEKLFFGSGTQLSVL.

This clonotype was seen only once. The V call is TRBV9, the J call TRBJ2-5; TRBD2 matches at 8 bases. This CDR3 has 16 residues. Trimming removed 3 bases from V and 5 bases from J; junction bases left unmatched: 12. CDR1 is SGDLS and CDR2 is YYNGEE in the germline V gene. CDR3 nucleotide sequence: TGTGCCAGCAGCGCCCTCGTGGGTAGCGGGGCCGAGACCCAGTACTTC. Translation: CASSALVGSGAETQYF. The full variable domain, completed using reference TRBV9 and TRBJ2-5, is DSGVTQTPKHLITATGQRVTLRCSPRSGDLSVYWYQQSLDQGLQFLIQYYNGEERAKGNILERFSAQQFPDLHSELNLSSLELGDSALYFCASSALVGSGAETQYFGPGTRLLVL.

V usage is TRBV5-4 and J usage is TRBJ1-1; the D is unclear. The CDR3 length is 14 residues. The germline V and J ends were trimmed by 4 bases and 4 bases, with 14 bases remaining between them. CDR1 and CDR2 from the germline V gene are SGHNT and YYREEE (reference sequence). The CDR3 region is CASSLMGGSTEAFF. DNA for the CDR3: TGTGCCAGCAGCCTCATGGGAGGTAGCACTGAAGCTTTCTTT.

This clonotype has just a few counts. The J gene is TRBJ1-2, the V gene TRBV6-5; 8 positions match TRBD1. With 5 bases clipped from V and 2 bases from J, the junction kept 13 bases outside the gene matches. The CDR3 is 17 amino acids. Germline lookup yields CDR1 MNHEY and CDR2 SVGAGI. This chain's CDR3 is CASSGSDRELANYGYTF. In nucleotides, the CDR3 is TGTGCCAGCAGTGGCTCGGACAGGGAGTTAGCGAACTATGGCTACACCTTC.

This clonotype has only a few counts. The CDR3 DNA is TGTGCCAGCAGCTTAGCACAGGGCCGACCTGAAGCTTTCTTT. Translated, it gives CASSLAQGRPEAFF. The chain couples TRBV11-2 to TRBJ1-1; tentatively, D is TRBD1 (6 bases). The CDR3 consists of 14 residues. Trimming removed 1 base from V and 6 bases from J, with 12 bases in between. Germline V gives CDR1 SGHAT, CDR2 FQNNGV.

This clonotype was observed many times. The chain links TRBV4-3 to TRBJ2-7; 10 positions agree with TRBD2. The CDR3 totals 16 residues. V shed 0 bases, J shed 6 bases, and the junction held 8 bases outside the gene matches. Germline CDR1 reads LGHNA; CDR2 reads YSLEER. CDR3 sequence (DNA): TGCGCCAGCAGCCAAGATCCTAGCGGGAGCTTTGGCGAGCAGTACTTC. This translates into CASSQDPSGSFGEQYF.

The V call is TRBV3-1, the J call TRBJ2-5; 7 positions match TRBD2. The V gene's germline CDR1 is LGHDT and CDR2 YNNKEL (reference sequence). With 3 bases clipped from V and 5 bases from J, the junction kept 9 bases outside the gene matches. The CDR3 totals 15 residues. DNA of the CDR3: TGTGCCAGCAGCCAGGGAAGCGGGACCGGGGAGACCCAGTACTTC. Residues: CASSQGSGTGETQYF.

As concerns this clonotype: One end of the junction fails to match germline, which may point to a read error. The rearrangement links TRBV2 to TRBJ2-2, with D perhaps matching TRBD2 (5 bases). Germline loops: CDR1 SNHLY, CDR2 FYNNEI. The CDR3 has 12 amino acids. CDR3 in amino acids: CASSVNTGKLFF. In DNA form, the CDR3 reads TGTGCCAGCAGCGTAAACACCGGGAAGCTGTTTTTT.

In this sample, this clonotype turned up many times. CDR3 nucleotide sequence: TGCAGTGCTAGAGATGGGGGGCGAAGGAGGACTGAAGCTTTCTTT. This encodes CSARDGGRRRTEAFF. The chain uses TRBV20-1 and TRBJ1-1; D is perhaps TRBD1 (6 bases). Germline CDR1 reads DFQATT; CDR2 reads SNEGSKA (reference sequence). V was cut by 0 bases and J by 5 bases, with 16 bases left in between. The CDR3 covers 15 residues.

This clonotype was seen a single time. The V call is TRBV19, the J call TRBJ1-1, with D possibly TRBD1 on 6 matching bases. V lost 8 bases and J 1 base, leaving 14 bases between the germline ends. Per the germline V gene, CDR1 is LNHDA and CDR2 is SQIVND (reference sequence). The CDR3 has 14 amino acids. Here the CDR3 DNA reads TGTGCCAGTGCCTCCATCAGGGGGAACACTGAAGCTTTCTTT. Residues: CASASIRGNTEAFF.

This clonotype was counted many times. The rearrangement uses TRBV11-2 and TRBJ1-2; TRBD1 agrees at 8 bases. With 3 bases clipped from V and 7 bases from J, the junction kept 10 bases outside the gene matches. Germline V gene sequence: CDR1 SGHAT, CDR2 FQNNGV. The CDR3 has 15 amino acids. The DNA for the CDR3 is TGTGCCAGCAGCTTGAACGCAGGGGGCGCGGGTGGCTACACCTTC. Protein: CASSLNAGGAGGYTF. Based on the CDR3 plus reference TRBV11-2 and TRBJ1-2, the full variable domain is EAGVAQSPRYKIIEKRQSVAFWCNPISGHATLYWYQQILGQGPKLLIQFQNNGVVDDSQLPKDRFSAERLKGVDSTLKIQPAKLEDSAVYLCASSLNAGGAGGYTFGSGTRLTVV.

This clonotype was counted at least ten times. In DNA, the CDR3 is TGTGCCAGCAGCGGAGGGGACAGGAAGTACTCACCCCTCCACTTT. This codes for CASSGGDRKYSPLHF. This sequence joins TRBV9 and TRBJ1-6; 8 bases match TRBD1. Trimming at V came to 3 bases and at J to 10 bases, leaving 9 bases not matched to a gene. Germline CDR1 is SGDLS and CDR2 is YYNGEE. The CDR3 is made up of 15 amino acids.

This clonotype came up a few times. V gene TRBV12-3 or TRBV12-4 combines with J gene TRBJ1-2; possibly TRBD1 for D (6 bases). This CDR3 is built from 16 residues. V was shortened by 3 bases and J by 4 bases, with 18 bases between the two germline ends. The CDR3 sequence: CASSFTRTAGPYGYTF. The CDR3 nucleotides read TGTGCCAGCAGTTTTACGAGGACAGCTGGACCCTATGGCTACACCTTC.

There are many counts of this clonotype. The chain has TRBV20-1 and TRBJ1-2; a weak D match, TRBD1 (6 bases). Trimming left V 6 bases short and J 9 bases short, with 17 bases between. This CDR3 contains 12 residues. CDR1 is DFQATT, CDR2 SNEGSKA, per germline (reference sequence). CDR3 sequence reads: CSAIGWGASYTF. The CDR3 DNA reads as TGCAGTGCCATAGGGTGGGGGGCTAGCTACACCTTC.

This clonotype was observed many times. The chain couples TRBV4-1 to TRBJ1-4; D gene unclear. V was clipped by 4 bases and J by 15 bases, with 15 bases between them. The CDR3 loop spans 12 amino acids. The germline CDR1 and CDR2 sequences are MGHRA and YSYEKL. CDR3 sequence (DNA): TGCGCCAGCAGCCTTCCCCCCGTACGGTTGTTTTTT. Its translation is CASSLPPVRLFF.

Many counts were recorded for this clonotype. The chain combines TRBV29-1 with TRBJ2-7; weak D call: TRBD1 (6 bases). The germline gives CDR1 SQVTM, CDR2 ANQGSEA. V dropped 6 bases and J dropped 0 bases, with 12 bases sitting between them. The CDR3 is 13 amino acids. CDR3 residues: CSVLTGRSYEQYF. CDR3 nucleotides: TGCAGCGTCTTGACAGGCCGCTCCTACGAGCAGTACTTC.